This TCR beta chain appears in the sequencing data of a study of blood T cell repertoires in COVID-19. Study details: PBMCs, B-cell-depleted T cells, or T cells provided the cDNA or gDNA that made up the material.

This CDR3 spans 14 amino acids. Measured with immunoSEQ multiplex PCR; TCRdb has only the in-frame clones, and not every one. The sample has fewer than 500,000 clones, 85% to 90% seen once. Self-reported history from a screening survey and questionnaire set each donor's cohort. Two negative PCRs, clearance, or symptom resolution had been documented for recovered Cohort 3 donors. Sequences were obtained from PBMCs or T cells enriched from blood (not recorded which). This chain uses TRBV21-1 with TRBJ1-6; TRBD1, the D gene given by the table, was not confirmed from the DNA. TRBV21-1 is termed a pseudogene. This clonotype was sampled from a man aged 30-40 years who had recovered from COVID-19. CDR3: CARDTARPNSPLHF. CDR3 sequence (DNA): TGTGCCAGAGACACCGCGAGACCCAATTCACCCCTCCACTTT.